The subject of this entry is one TCR beta chain. There is no known antigen for this receptor. No base-level quality is on record; no much larger clone is a single base apart. There are 12 amino acids in the CDR3, from cysteine to phenylalanine inclusive. Only the CDR3 portion is preserved as DNA: 36 bases, with reading frame beginning at the first base. Taken from the germline V gene (reference sequence), the CDR1 and CDR2 loops are LNHDA and SQIVND. Deletion took 7 bases off V and 10 bases off J, with a span of 14 bases between the germline ends. TCRbeta CDR3 regions were amplified from genomic DNA using the immunoSEQ Assay, a bias-controlled multiplex PCR. As for the authors' bioinformatics: The number of nucleated cells in each sample was estimated by amplification of reference gene primers within the assay. Sequence reads were collapsed and filtered to measure the absolute abundance of every unique TCRbeta CDR3 rearrangement. For each sample, productive Simpson clonality was calculated by taking the square root of Simpson's diversity index across productive rearrangements. TCRdb obtained this table from immuneACCESS and retained in-frame rearrangements with V and J assigned. These tables miss some clones; where compared with another copy, unresolved V genes account for less than half of the shortfall, and the remainder is unexplained. V and J calls and clone size are as listed in that table; D and trimming were resolved from the DNA. The sample yields under 300,000 clones; around 88% were counted once. 2% to 2.5% of the sample lies in the top ten.

The record originates from a study of blood T cell repertoires in COVID-19 (dated by TCRdb to the early 2020s). Context from the whole study: The collaborator samples originated in the United States, Italy and Spain and spanned the acute and convalescent phases of COVID-19. The prospective study material was composed of cDNA or gDNA derived from T cells, B-cell-depleted T cells, or PBMCs. Deeply sampled blood TCRbeta repertoires from subjects exposed to, actively infected with, or recovered from COVID-19 were included in the dataset. The repertoires were released in a freely available public database meant as a resource for research on the immune response to SARS-CoV-2. The samples were drawn from two sources: the first 160 participants of the ongoing ImmuneRACE study, and 1,000 to 1,500 subjects contributed by 6 global collaborators. The sample metadata nearly always contained a de-identified subject ID, COVID-19 status, age in years and sex. Where available, HLA class I and class II types were taken from metadata supplied by the sample provider and were not determined by assay-based typing.

Participants in the prospective study were enrolled through a virtual design, were aged 18 to 89 years, and lived in 24 United States geographic areas. In the prospective study, cohorts were assigned on the basis of participant-reported clinical history obtained from a screening survey and a study questionnaire. In the prospective study, mobile phlebotomists collected whole blood, serum and a nasopharyngeal or oropharyngeal swab from each participant. Prospective study participants could optionally give additional blood draws and questionnaires over a roughly two-month period. Before DNA extraction, blood samples from the prospective study were shipped at room temperature or frozen. Summary of the overall study and its limitations: Clinical and demographic metadata were provided uncurated, with the amount varying by source and participant.

The sample was PBMCs or T cells enriched from blood (not recorded which). The source of this sequence is a woman aged 40 to 50 with acute COVID-19. Recombination connected TRBV19 to TRBJ2-1; no D gene can be assigned with confidence. For the CDR3, the sequence is CASISQRWEQFF. The sequenced DNA: TGTGCCAGTATAAGTCAGCGATGGGAGCAGTTCTTC.